Listed below are T cell receptor beta chains from one sample, sequenced in a study of cytomegalovirus exposure and HLA in healthy donors. Sequencing was performed with immunoSEQ multiplex PCR; in TCRdb, only in-frame clones are kept and a portion is missing. The sample contains 95,000 to 130,000 clones, around 81% of which appear only once. The sequenced material came from PBMCs. These TCRs come from a woman aged 30 to 39 in good health and CMV-seronegative. The CDR3 runs from the conserved cysteine through the conserved F or W. D genes are given only for firm matches. Expanded clones are given a class, and other clones once, few, many or no size at all.

-	TRBJ1-6	TRBV30	-	TGTGCCTGGAACGATCAGGGTGCGCGGAATTCACCCCTCCACTTT	CAWNDQGARNSPLHF
-	TRBJ2-2	TRBV19	once	TGTGCCAGTAGTATACTTCTAGCGACGAACACCGGGGAGCTGTTTTTT	CASSILLATNTGELFF
-	TRBJ2-4	TRBV27	-	TGTGCCAGCAGGCCCCTCCTGCGAGGACTAGCCAAAAACATTCAGTACTTC	CASRPLLRGLAKNIQYF
TRBD2	TRBJ2-7	TRBV5-1	-	TGCGCCAGCAGCTTGGGGGGGGTAGCGGGAGAAGAGCAGTACTTC	CASSLGGVAGEEQYF
-	TRBJ2-3	TRBV19	-	TGTGCCAGTAGACTACAATCCGCAGATACGCAGTATTTT	CASRLQSADTQYF
TRBD1	TRBJ2-7	TRBV10-1	-	TGCGCCAGCAGTGCAACCGGGACAGGGGGGTACGAGCAGTACTTC	CASSATGTGGYEQYF
-	TRBJ2-7	TRBV5-4	-	TGTGCCAGCAGCTTGGTTGGGGAGACCTACTACGAGCAGTACTTC	CASSLVGETYYEQYF
-	TRBJ2-1	TRBV7-9	-	TGTGCCAGCAGCGCCTTAGAGAATGAGCAGTTCTTC	CASSALENEQFF
TRBD2	TRBJ2-3	TRBV7-9	-	TGTGCCAGCAGCCCCCCGACTAGCGGGAGAGGGACAGATACGCAGTATTTT	CASSPPTSGRGTDTQYF
TRBD2	TRBJ2-7	TRBV19	-	TGTGCCAGTAGTCCAGTATTTTCCGGGACTAGCGGGGTGGGCTACGAGCAGTACTTC	CASSPVFSGTSGVGYEQYF
TRBD2	TRBJ2-7	TRBV7-3	-	TGTGCCAGCAGCTCCGCGCCGACTAGCGCACCCTACGAGCAGTACTTC	CASSSAPTSAPYEQYF
-	TRBJ2-5	TRBV6-4	-	TGTGCCAGCAGTGACTCCCTGGGGGCGAGAGAGACCCAGTACTTC	CASSDSLGARETQYF
-	TRBJ1-2	TRBV28	-	TGTGCCAGCAGCGATCTACAGGGATTCTATGGCTACACCTTC	CASSDLQGFYGYTF
-	TRBJ2-2	TRBV30	-	TGTGCCTGGAGTGTAACGAGGCAGAACACCGGGGAGCTGTTTTTT	CAWSVTRQNTGELFF
-	TRBJ1-2	TRBV6-4	-	TGTGCCAGCAGTGACTCGCAGGGGAGTCGGTATGGCTACACCTTC	CASSDSQGSRYGYTF
TRBD1	TRBJ1-2	TRBV5-1	once	TGCGCCAGCAGCTTGCAGGGGGCGGTGGACTATGGCTACACCTTC	CASSLQGAVDYGYTF
-	TRBJ2-7	TRBV10-3	-	TGTGCCTCCCTCTCGGGGTCCTACGAGCAGTACTTC	CASLSGSYEQYF
TRBD1	TRBJ2-7	TRBV18	few	TGTGCCAGCTCGCCGGGACAGGGGAATTACGAGCAGTACTTC	CASSPGQGNYEQYF
-	TRBJ1-4	TRBV25-1	-	TGTGCCAGCACAGAGACAGTGACTAATGAAAAACTGTTTTTT	CASTETVTNEKLFF
-	TRBJ1-1	TRBV30	-	TGTGCCTGGAGTTCGTCAGGGGTAACTGAAGCTTTCTTT	CAWSSSGVTEAFF
-	TRBJ2-1	TRBV19	-	TGTGCCAGTAGTATAGGGGGGGCCTACAATGAGCAGTTCTTC	CASSIGGAYNEQFF
TRBD1	TRBJ1-3	TRBV28	-	TGTGCCAGCAGTGTGGACAGGGGCTCTGGAAACACCATATATTTT	CASSVDRGSGNTIYF
-	TRBJ1-4	TRBV7-9	-	TGTGCCAGCAGCCGCCGCGGGGGGGGAAGCGGTGAAAAACTGTTTTTT	CASSRRGGGSGEKLFF
TRBD1	TRBJ2-7	TRBV6-6	-	TGTGCCAGCGCAGGGGGCTACGAGCAGTACTTC	CASAGGYEQYF
TRBD1	TRBJ1-4	TRBV18	-	TGTGCCAGCTCAGCAGGGGGCGATGAAAAACTGTTTTTT	CASSAGGDEKLFF
-	TRBJ1-1	TRBV6-1	-	TGTGCCAGCAGTCATGACCCAGGCAACACTGAAGCTTTCTTT	CASSHDPGNTEAFF
TRBD1	TRBJ1-1	TRBV7-8	-	TGTGCCAGCAGCGATCGACAGGGCCGGACTGAAGCTTTCTTT	CASSDRQGRTEAFF
-	TRBJ2-1	TRBV27	-	TGTGCCAGCAGTTTATCCCTGCCCGCGGAGCAGTTCTTC	CASSLSLPAEQFF
TRBD1	TRBJ2-7	TRBV25-1	-	TGTGCCAGCAAGGGGACAGGGACCTACGAGCAGTACTTC	CASKGTGTYEQYF
TRBD1	TRBJ2-1	TRBV10-3	-	TGTGCCACCTGGGACAGTACGTACAATGAGCAGTTCTTC	CATWDSTYNEQFF
-	TRBJ2-5	TRBV5-1	-	TGCGCCAGCAGCTTAGAGAAAGCGGAAAGTGAGACCCAGTACTTC	CASSLEKAESETQYF
TRBD1	TRBJ2-7	TRBV11-2	-	TGTGCCAGCAGCAAATCGGGACAGTCCTACGAGCAGTACTTC	CASSKSGQSYEQYF
TRBD2	TRBJ2-7	TRBV5-1	-	TGCGCCAGCAGCTCCGGGACTAGCGGGAGGGCCGACGAGCAGTACTTC	CASSSGTSGRADEQYF
-	TRBJ2-4	TRBV30	-	TGTGCCTGGAGGCGGGCGGGCACGGGAAAAAACATTCAGTACTTC	CAWRRAGTGKNIQYF